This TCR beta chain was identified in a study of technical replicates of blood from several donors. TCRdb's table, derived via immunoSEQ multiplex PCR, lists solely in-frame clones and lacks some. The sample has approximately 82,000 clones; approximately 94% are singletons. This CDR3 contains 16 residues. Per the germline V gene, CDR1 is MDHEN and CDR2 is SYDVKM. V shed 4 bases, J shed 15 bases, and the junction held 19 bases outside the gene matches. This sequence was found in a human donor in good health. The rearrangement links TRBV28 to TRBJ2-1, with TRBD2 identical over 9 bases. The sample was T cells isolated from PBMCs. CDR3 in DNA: TGTGCCAGCAGTTCCGTGACTAGCGGCCCCCGCTGGGGTTCGTTCTTC. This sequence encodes CASSSVTSGPRWGSFF. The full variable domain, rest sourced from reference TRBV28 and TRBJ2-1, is DVKVTQSSRYLVKRTGEKVFLECVQDMDHENMFWYRQDPGLGLRLIYFSYDVKMKEKGDIPEGYSVSREKKERFSLILESASTNQTSMYLCASSSVTSGPRWGSFFGPGTRLTVL.